Following are 18 T cell receptor beta chains from one sample sequenced in a study of blood T cells in healthy people across ages. Next came a second PCR, run for 7 to 11 cycles, which used a sample-barcoded 5' primer along with a J-beta primer mix. TCRdb re-called the 5' RACE reads through MiXCR, storing one row per CDR3 protein. The sample gives some 700,000 distinct CDR3 sequences, about 42% of which show up once; around a fifth is in the top ten. Sample: blood. The receptor set was obtained from a woman aged 55 to 70 in good health.

This CDR3 is CASSPRVPGLQSNEQFF. CDR3 coding DNA: TGTGCCAGCAGCCCCCGCGTCCCGGGACTACAATCAAATGAGCAGTTCTTC. The rearrangement joins TRBV7-3 to TRBJ2-1; 7 bases match TRBD2. After removal of 5 bases from V and 7 bases from J, the junction contained 17 bases not matched to a gene. This CDR3 contains 17 residues. CDR1 and CDR2 (germline): SGHTA, FQGTGA.

The chain recombines TRBV5-5 with TRBJ2-1, with 7 nucleotides matching TRBD2. This CDR3 has 13 amino acids. The germline V gene encodes CDR1 SGHKS and CDR2 YYEKEE (reference sequence). With V trimmed by 4 bases and J by 8 bases, 6 bases remained unmatched. The CDR3 DNA follows: TGTGCCAGCAGCGGGACTACGTGGCATGAGCAGTTCTTC. Protein sequence: CASSGTTWHEQFF.

Only a few counts were recorded for this clonotype. V is TRBV7-3 and J is TRBJ1-2; perhaps TRBD1 as D (6 bases). Germline V gives CDR1 SGHTA, CDR2 FQGTGA. Trimming stripped 6 bases from V and 6 bases from J, with 14 bases between. This CDR3 is 13 amino acids long. The CDR3 DNA follows: TGTGCCAGCAGTCGAGGGGGTAGAAATGGCTACACCTTC. Encoded protein: CASSRGGRNGYTF. The full variable domain, its missing parts supplied by reference TRBV7-3 and TRBJ1-2, is GAGVSQTPSNKVTEKGKYVELRCDPISGHTALYWYRQSLGQGPEFLIYFQGTGAADDSGLPNDRFFAVRPEGSVSTLKIQRTERGDSAVYLCASSRGGRNGYTFGSGTRLTVV.

This clonotype has more than one count but fewer than ten. The chain combines TRBV5-1 with TRBJ2-7; 8 nucleotides match TRBD2. The CDR3 has 16 amino acids. Germline V gene lookup returns CDR1 SGHRS and CDR2 YFSETQ. The V and J ends lost 4 bases and 0 bases, in that order; junction bases with no gene match: 9. Here the CDR3 reads CASSPSLSGGSYEQYF. CDR3 DNA sequence: TGCGCCAGCAGCCCAAGCCTGAGCGGGGGCTCCTACGAGCAGTACTTC.

The chain employs TRBV3-1 and TRBJ2-3; the match to TRBD2 covers 10 bases. This CDR3 has 15 residues. Losses at the gene ends were 3 bases for V and 10 bases for J; bases not matched to a gene: 10. The germline V gene has CDR1 LGHDT and CDR2 YNNKEL (reference sequence). The CDR3 here is CASSQEPSGGPAQYF. The CDR3 bases are TGTGCCAGCAGCCAGGAACCTAGCGGGGGACCTGCGCAGTATTTT.

A word on this clonotype: A read error may account for a junction end that differs from germline. The chain combines TRBV10-3 with TRBJ2-2, with 10 bases identical to TRBD2. In germline, CDR1 is ENHRY, CDR2 SYGVKD. The CDR3 totals 17 residues. CDR3 region: CAISLQLAGMNTRELFF. In DNA, the CDR3 is TGTGCCATCAGCCTACAACTAGCGGGAATGAACACCAGGGAGCTGTTTTTT.

The V call is TRBV6-5, the J call TRBJ2-7, with D unclear. This CDR3 is 11 amino acids long. V lost 4 bases to trimming and J lost 6 bases, with 7 bases between them. Germline V gives CDR1 MNHEY, CDR2 SVGAGI. The CDR3: CASSSLFEQYF. CDR3 in DNA: TGTGCCAGCAGTTCCCTGTTCGAGCAGTACTTC.

The chain couples TRBV6-2 or TRBV6-3 to TRBJ2-5; TRBD1 agrees at 9 bases. The CDR3 has 15 residues. Germline V gene data show CDR1 as MNHEY and CDR2 as SVGEGT. Unmatched junction bases numbered 7, after V lost 3 bases and J lost 5 bases. The CDR3 nucleotides read TGTGCCAGCAGTTATATTACAGGGGGCTTGGAGACCCAGTACTTC. Amino acids: CASSYITGGLETQYF.

The chain uses TRBV20-1 and TRBJ2-5; TRBD2 agrees at 9 bases. Trimming took 5 bases from V and 2 from J; bases not matched to a gene: 12. CDR1 is DFQATT and CDR2 is SNEGSKA in the germline V gene (reference sequence). The CDR3 sequence is 16 residues long. The chain's CDR3 is CSASDALAGRQETQYF. CDR3 nucleotides: TGCAGTGCTTCTGATGCCCTAGCGGGGCGTCAAGAGACCCAGTACTTC.

Notes on this clonotype: This sequence may be a read error, since a much larger clone differs from it by one base. V gene TRBV6-5 combines with J gene TRBJ2-7; possibly TRBD1 or TRBD2 for D (5 bases each). The germline V gene has CDR1 MNHEY and CDR2 SVGAGI. CDR3 length equals 14 residues. CDR3 protein: CANSYEGRSYEQYF. The CDR3 nucleotides are TGTGCCAACAGTTACGAGGGGCGCTCCTACGAGCAGTACTTC.

The rearrangement uses TRBV7-2 and TRBJ2-7; 9 positions match TRBD1. This CDR3 has 15 amino acids. Unmatched junction bases numbered 5, after V lost 5 bases and J lost 0 bases. The germline gives CDR1 SGHTA, CDR2 FQGNSA. The chain's CDR3 is CASSETGGTSYEQYF. CDR3 DNA: TGTGCCAGCAGCGAAACAGGGGGCACCTCCTACGAGCAGTACTTC.

This clonotype has more than one count but fewer than ten. J is TRBJ2-3 and V is TRBV10-3, with TRBD2 as a possible D gene (6 bases). V was trimmed by 8 bases and J by 8 bases, leaving 11 bases between them. This CDR3 contains 11 residues. CDR1 and CDR2 (germline): ENHRY, SYGVKD. CDR3 sequence reads: CAIGTEGTQYF. The CDR3 bases are TGTGCCATCGGGACTGAGGGTACGCAGTATTTT.

The gene calls are TRBV20-1 and TRBJ2-7; D is uncertain. The germline gives CDR1 DFQATT, CDR2 SNEGSKA (reference sequence). This CDR3 contains 13 residues. With 0 bases removed from V and 2 bases from J, the gap between germline ends came to 8 bases. The CDR3 region is CSAREPLTYEQYF. CDR3 in DNA: TGCAGTGCTAGAGAGCCCCTTACCTACGAGCAGTACTTC.

The CDR3 bases are TGCAGTGCGCGACAGGGCAATCAGCCCCAGCATTTT. Protein sequence: CSARQGNQPQHF. The chain employs TRBV20-1 and TRBJ1-5; TRBD1 is a possible D gene (6 bases). Trimming removed 6 bases at V and 2 bases at J, with 8 bases between. Germline lookup yields CDR1 DFQATT and CDR2 SNEGSKA (reference sequence). This CDR3 comprises 12 residues.

The V gene is TRBV12-3 or TRBV12-4, the J gene TRBJ1-2, with TRBD1 matching over 9 bases. This CDR3 is built from 14 residues. Trimming took 7 bases from V and 3 from J; bases not matched to a gene: 6. The DNA for the CDR3 is TGTGCCAGCAACCTCGGACAGGGGTACTATGGCTACACCTTC. Translated, it gives CASNLGQGYYGYTF.

This clonotype was seen a handful of times. The chain links TRBV29-1 to TRBJ1-6, with 7 bases that match TRBD1. Germline trimming cut 6 bases from V and 8 bases from J; bases unmatched to any gene: 7. Germline V gives CDR1 SQVTM, CDR2 ANQGSEA. This CDR3 has 13 amino acids. DNA for the CDR3: TGCAGCGTCGGCTACGACAGGGATTCACCCCTCCACTTT. This sequence encodes CSVGYDRDSPLHF.

V and J are TRBV7-8 and TRBJ2-5; TRBD2 is a possible D gene (6 bases). The CDR3 spans 16 residues. CDR1 is SGHVS, CDR2 FQNEAQ, per germline. With 5 bases removed from V and 3 bases from J, the gap between germline ends came to 19 bases. The CDR3 protein is CASSLSRGGAEETQYF. CDR3 DNA sequence: TGTGCCAGCAGCCTTTCGCGCGGCGGGGCGGAAGAGACCCAGTACTTC.

The chain joins TRBV20-1 to TRBJ1-4; no firm D call. Trimming took 3 bases from V and 5 from J, leaving 10 bases between them. CDR1 is DFQATT and CDR2 is SNEGSKA in the germline V gene (reference sequence). CDR3 length: 13 residues. DNA of the CDR3: TGCAGTGCTAGGGACCAGAACAATGAAAAACTGTTTTTT. It encodes CSARDQNNEKLFF.